This T cell receptor (beta chain) was identified in a study of cytomegalovirus exposure and HLA in healthy donors. Study-wide results and caveats: In a later analysis, TCR beta V- and J-gene trimming was associated with a missense DCLRE1C variant.

60 Vbeta and 13 Jbeta primers were used in PCR. The assay was immunoSEQ multiplex PCR, and TCRdb's table has in-frame clones only and misses some. The sample carries about 52,000 clones, about 57% recorded once. With regard to this clone: The antigen is unknown.

The CDR3 has 14 residues. Trimming at V came to 6 bases and at J to 5 bases, leaving 7 bases not matched to a gene. The germline V gene has CDR1 MNHEY and CDR2 SVGAGI. V usage is TRBV6-5 and J usage is TRBJ1-5; TRBD1 matches 7 bases. The TCR originated in a human donor in good health. The sample was PBMCs. The DNA for the CDR3 is TGTGCCAGCAGGACAGGGTTCGGGGATCAGCCCCAGCATTTT. This gives the protein CASRTGFGDQPQHF.